This T cell receptor beta chain was retrieved from a study of cytotoxic CD8 clonotypes in ibrutinib-treated CLL. The wider study: In all, about a dozen patients were relapsed/refractory, around 15 were treatment-naive and about 17 were IGHV unmutated.

Depths of 1 in 200,000 to 1 in 1 million T cells were the sequencing target. TCRdb keeps only in-frame clones here, not all; method: immunoSEQ multiplex PCR. The data contain about 68,000 clones, about nine tenths of them singletons. Remarks on this clone: Its antigen is not identified.

This CDR3 spans 15 amino acids. Germline-derived CDR1 and CDR2 are LNHDA and SQIVND (reference sequence). Trimming shortened V by 11 bases and J by 0 bases, and 19 bases separated the two germline ends. Points from the study as a whole: Public clonotypes, rarely seen, contracted or held steady on treatment.

The TCR originated in a human donor with chronic lymphocytic leukemia. The chain combines TRBV19 with TRBJ1-1; tentatively, D is TRBD1 (6 bases). Source: PBMCs, taken after 12 months of ibrutinib treatment. CDR3 amino acids: CASRWGQRLNTEAFF. The CDR3 DNA sequence: TGTGCCTCCCGGTGGGGGCAGAGGTTGAACACTGAAGCTTTCTTT.